This passage covers 20 T cell receptor beta chains from one sample sequenced in a study of CD8+ T cells in alopecia areata (dated by TCRdb to 2017 to 2018). The time point tag for this specimen amounts to: about 4 weeks on oral tofacitinib. The treatment or condition label here, explained by the study, means: oral pan-JAK inhibitor, 5-10 mg twice daily. Library construction relied on the immunoSEQ multiplex PCR assay. RNA was extracted from all samples and reverse transcribed into cDNA, which served as template for TCR sequencing. Held by TCRdb, this immuneACCESS table contains in-frame sequences only and omits some clones. Under half of the omission traces to an unresolved V gene where checked; the cause of the rest is unknown. Counted in this sample were around 190,000 clones; 60% of them appeared once. Of the sample, roughly 0.67% falls within the top ten clones. Material: CD4+ T cells sorted from blood, obtained at week 4, from a patient treated with tofacitinib. Source of these receptors: a human donor with alopecia areata.

Only a few counts were recorded for this clone. This rearrangement joins TRBV29-1 to TRBJ1-2, with a possible D match to TRBD1 (5 bases). From germline, CDR1 is SQVTM and CDR2 ANQGSEA. Trimming shortened V by 6 bases and J by 0 bases, and 8 bases separated the two germline ends. This CDR3 region has 12 residues. Here the CDR3 reads CSVGPTNYGYTF. The CDR3 DNA follows: TGCAGCGTGGGGCCTACTAACTATGGCTACACCTTC.

CDR3 region: CASSLEAGSSEQYF. DNA for the CDR3: TGCGCCAGCAGCTTGGAAGCGGGTTCTAGCGAGCAGTACTTC. The rearrangement uses TRBV5-1 and TRBJ2-7; tentative D call: TRBD2 (6 bases). Per germline, CDR1 SGHRS and CDR2 YFSETQ. Trimming cost V 0 bases and J 6 bases, with 13 bases left between them. CDR3 length: 14 residues. Filled out from reference TRBV5-1 and TRBJ2-7, the complete variable domain reads KAGVTQTPRYLIKTRGQQVTLSCSPISGHRSVSWYQQTPGQGLQFLFEYFSETQRNKGNFPGRFSGRQFSNSRSEMNVSTLELGDSALYLCASSLEAGSSEQYFGPGTRLTVT.

This chain connects TRBV29-1 to TRBJ2-1; TRBD2 agrees at 11 bases. V was pared by 7 bases and J by 7 bases, with 9 bases of the junction left unmatched. Per germline, CDR1 SQVTM and CDR2 ANQGSEA. CDR3 size: 14 residues. The CDR3 loop reads CSASTSGSGNEQFF. The CDR3 nucleotides are TGCAGCGCTTCAACTAGCGGGAGTGGGAATGAGCAGTTCTTC.

The rearrangement uses TRBV7-2 and TRBJ2-2; D is uncertain. The CDR3 runs 14 residues. Trimming removed 2 bases from V and 2 bases from J, with 6 bases in between. CDR1 and CDR2 (germline): SGHTA, FQGNSA. CDR3 nucleotides: TGTGCCAGCAGCTTATCCGGTAACACCGGGGAGCTGTTTTTT. Amino acid sequence: CASSLSGNTGELFF.

The rearrangement links TRBV4-1 to TRBJ1-2; 7 bases are a match to TRBD1. V lost 0 bases to trimming and J lost 4 bases; unmatched junction nucleotides: 8. Germline V gene data show CDR1 as MGHRA and CDR2 as YSYEKL. The CDR3 consists of 16 residues. In DNA, the CDR3 is TGCGCCAGCAGCCAAGATGGGGCAGGGGGTATCTATGGCTACACCTTC. The encoded protein is CASSQDGAGGIYGYTF.

This clone appeared a few times. This chain connects TRBV29-1 to TRBJ2-5; 13 bases map to TRBD2. V lost 6 bases and J lost 5; bases outside the gene matches: 12. Germline assignment: CDR1 SQVTM and CDR2 ANQGSEA. This CDR3 comprises 16 residues. For the CDR3, the DNA is TGCAGCGTGAAGAGGGGGACTAGCGGGAAATTTGAGACCCAGTACTTC. It specifies CSVKRGTSGKFETQYF.

The chain joins TRBV30 to TRBJ2-1, with TRBD1 as a possible D gene (5 bases). Trimming removed 0 bases from V and 0 bases from J, with 15 bases in between. The germline gives CDR1 GTSNPN, CDR2 SVGIG (reference sequence). The CDR3 totals 17 residues. DNA of the CDR3: TGTGCCTGGAGTGTTTTGAGGCGGACAAGCTCCTACAATGAGCAGTTCTTC. Residues: CAWSVLRRTSSYNEQFF. The entire variable domain, with the rest obtained from reference TRBV30 and TRBJ2-1, is as follows: SQTIHQWPATLVQPVGSPLSLECTVEGTSNPNLYWYRQAAGRGLQLLFYSVGIGQISSEVPQNLSASRPQDRQFILSSKKLLLSDSGFYLCAWSVLRRTSSYNEQFFGPGTRLTVL.

This clone was detected only a few times. The chain's CDR3 is CASSLDRFQPQHF. CDR3 nucleotide sequence: TGTGCCAGCAGTCTGGACAGATTTCAGCCCCAGCATTTT. This rearrangement joins TRBV6-5 to TRBJ1-5, with D tentatively TRBD1 (6 bases). The ends were cut back, 5 bases at V and 6 bases at J, with 11 bases in the middle. The CDR3 is made up of 13 amino acids. CDR1 and CDR2 (germline): MNHEY, SVGAGI.

The chain links TRBV29-1 to TRBJ2-2; 14 bases fit TRBD2. The V gene end was trimmed by 6 bases and the J gene end by 1 base; junction bases not matched to a gene: 4. The germline CDR1 and CDR2 sequences are SQVTM and ANQGSEA. The length of the CDR3 is 16 residues. The CDR3 protein is CSVVGLAGGNTGELFF. Here the CDR3 DNA reads TGCAGCGTCGTAGGACTAGCGGGAGGGAACACCGGGGAGCTGTTTTTT.

V is TRBV9 and J is TRBJ2-2; tentative D call: TRBD2 (5 bases). Germline-derived CDR1 and CDR2 are SGDLS and YYNGEE. This CDR3 is 13 amino acids long. Trimming pared 3 bases from V and 4 bases from J, leaving 7 bases between. The CDR3 region has the DNA TGTGCCAGCAGCGGGCTAGCCACCGGGGAGCTGTTTTTT. Translation: CASSGLATGELFF. The whole variable domain, filled in from reference TRBV9 and TRBJ2-2, reads DSGVTQTPKHLITATGQRVTLRCSPRSGDLSVYWYQQSLDQGLQFLIQYYNGEERAKGNILERFSAQQFPDLHSELNLSSLELGDSALYFCASSGLATGELFFGEGSRLTVL.

The chain combines TRBV7-2 with TRBJ2-5; 9 nucleotides agree with TRBD1. Looked up from germline, CDR1 is SGHTA and CDR2 is FQGNSA. The CDR3 has 14 residues. The junction had 7 bases not matched to a gene; V was cut back by 5 bases and J by 6 bases. This chain's CDR3 is CASSNRGRIQTQYF. The CDR3 bases are TGTGCCAGCAGCAACAGGGGGCGCATCCAGACCCAGTACTTC.

This clone was detected a few times. The genes are TRBV11-2 and TRBJ2-1; TRBD2 might be the D (5 bases). CDR1 and CDR2 (germline): SGHAT, FQNNGV. Trimming cost V 2 bases and J 7 bases, with 12 bases left between them. The CDR3 has 14 amino acids. CDR3 residues: CASSLNLARNEQFF. The DNA for the CDR3 is TGTGCCAGCAGCTTAAACCTAGCCAGAAATGAGCAGTTCTTC.

This chain joins TRBV30 and TRBJ2-7; TRBD1 matches at 10 bases. The CDR3 loop spans 13 amino acids. The V gene's germline CDR1 is GTSNPN and CDR2 SVGIG (reference sequence). V lost 2 bases and J lost 7; bases outside the gene matches: 5. CDR3 protein: CAWSRRDRGEQYF. CDR3 bases: TGTGCCTGGAGTCGGCGGGACAGGGGTGAGCAGTACTTC.

This chain uses TRBV27 with TRBJ2-6, with 7 positions matching TRBD1. Looked up from germline, CDR1 is MNHEY and CDR2 is SMNVEV (reference sequence). The CDR3 extends over 15 amino acids. V was clipped by 11 bases and J by 4 bases; unmatched bases: 11. CDR3 coding DNA: TGTGCCTCCAGAGAGGGGGCGTTCGGGGCCAACGTCCTGACTTTC. Translated, it gives CASREGAFGANVLTF.

This chain connects TRBV11-2 to TRBJ2-3; D ambiguous. Germline lookup yields CDR1 SGHAT and CDR2 FQNNGV. CDR3 length: 16 residues. V lost 5 bases to trimming and J lost 3 bases, with 18 bases between them. Here the CDR3 DNA reads TGTGCCAGCAGCCCCCTCTGGACCGGTGGGACAGATACGCAGTATTTT. Translation gives CASSPLWTGGTDTQYF.

The chain recombines TRBV18 with TRBJ2-1; tentative D call: TRBD2 (5 bases). The CDR3 consists of 15 residues. Germline V gives CDR1 KGHSH, CDR2 LQKENI. V was pared by 6 bases and J by 0 bases, with 12 bases between. CDR3 in amino acids: CASSPGLTSYNEQFF. CDR3 sequence (DNA): TGTGCCAGCTCCCCAGGACTGACCTCCTACAATGAGCAGTTCTTC.

CDR3 in amino acids: CATSRDQQSNYGYTF. The CDR3 nucleotides read TGTGCCACCAGCAGAGATCAACAGTCTAACTATGGCTACACCTTC. The rearrangement links TRBV15 to TRBJ1-2; no reliable D call. Germline values: CDR1 LNHNV, CDR2 YYDKDF (reference sequence). The CDR3 is made up of 15 amino acids. V lost 0 bases to trimming and J lost 0 bases, with 8 bases between them.

This chain joins TRBV29-1 and TRBJ2-1; unclear D gene. Germline CDR1 reads SQVTM; CDR2 reads ANQGSEA. The CDR3 has 13 amino acids. V shed 6 bases and J shed 1 base, with 10 bases lying between them. CDR3 DNA: TGCAGCGTGATTGACGGATCCTACAATGAGCAGTTCTTC. This sequence encodes CSVIDGSYNEQFF.

Turning to this clone: This sample includes further DNA sequences coding for the same CDR3. The CDR3 DNA reads TGCAGCGTTGACCGCGGGACCTACAATGAGCAGTTCTTC. As protein: CSVDRGTYNEQFF. The V gene is TRBV29-1, the J gene TRBJ2-1, with D perhaps TRBD2 (6 bases). Germline V gives CDR1 SQVTM, CDR2 ANQGSEA. The CDR3 has 13 amino acids. The ends were cut back, 3 bases at V and 2 bases at J, with 8 bases in the middle.

The chain recombines TRBV7-2 with TRBJ2-5, with TRBD1 as a possible D gene (6 bases). With 4 bases removed from V and 5 bases from J, the gap between germline ends came to 14 bases. This CDR3 is built from 14 residues. Germline values: CDR1 SGHTA, CDR2 FQGNSA. CDR3 sequence reads: CASSSAGARETQYF. For the CDR3, the DNA is TGTGCCAGCAGCTCGGCAGGGGCGAGGGAGACCCAGTACTTC.